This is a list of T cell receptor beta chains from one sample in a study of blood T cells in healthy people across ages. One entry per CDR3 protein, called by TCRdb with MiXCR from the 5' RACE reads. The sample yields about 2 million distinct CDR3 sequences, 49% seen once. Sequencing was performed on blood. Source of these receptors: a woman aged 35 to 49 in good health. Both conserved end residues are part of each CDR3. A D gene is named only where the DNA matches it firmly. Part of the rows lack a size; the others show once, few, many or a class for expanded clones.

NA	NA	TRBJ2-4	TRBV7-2	CASSLKGGGRALAENIQYF	TGTGCCAGCAGCCTTAAGGGGGGAGGGAGGGCTCTAGCCGAAAACATTCAGTACTTC
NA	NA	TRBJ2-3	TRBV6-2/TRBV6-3	CASRVMGADTQYF	TGTGCCAGCAGAGTAATGGGGGCCGATACGCAGTATTTT
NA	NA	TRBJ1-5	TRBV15	CATSMVGSGQPQHF	TGTGCCACCAGCATGGTGGGTTCGGGTCAGCCCCAGCATTTT
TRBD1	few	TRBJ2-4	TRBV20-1	CSASRTGVAKNIQYF	TGCAGTGCTAGTCGCACAGGGGTAGCCAAAAACATTCAGTACTTC
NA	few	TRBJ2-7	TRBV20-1	CSAVDYHSYEQYF	TGCAGTGCTGTGGACTACCACTCCTACGAGCAGTACTTC
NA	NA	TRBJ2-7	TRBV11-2	CASSAGGGWDTYEQYF	TGTGCCAGCAGCGCCGGTGGTGGGTGGGACACCTACGAGCAGTACTTC
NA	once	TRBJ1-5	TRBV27	CASRDGSNQPQHF	TGTGCCAGCAGGGACGGTAGCAATCAGCCCCAGCATTTT
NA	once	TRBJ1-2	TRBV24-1	CATSGPNYGYTF	TGTGCCACCAGTGGACCTAACTATGGCTACACCTTC
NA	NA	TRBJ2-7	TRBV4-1	CASSQDSSLDEQYF	TGCGCCAGCAGCCAAGATTCCTCCTTAGACGAGCAGTACTTC
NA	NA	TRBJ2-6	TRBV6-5	CASSYSNPGSSGANVLTF	TGTGCCAGCAGTTACTCGAACCCAGGGAGTTCTGGGGCCAACGTCCTGACTTTC
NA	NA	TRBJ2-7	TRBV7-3	CASSSGPSYERYF	TGTGCCAGCAGCTCGGGACCTTCCTACGAGCGGTACTTC
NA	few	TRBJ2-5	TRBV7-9	CASSLHSSGQETQYF	TGTGCCAGCAGCTTACACTCGTCGGGGCAAGAGACCCAGTACTTC
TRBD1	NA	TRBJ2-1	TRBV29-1	CSGHRGRVNEQFF	TGCAGCGGACACAGGGGGCGCGTTAATGAGCAGTTCTTC
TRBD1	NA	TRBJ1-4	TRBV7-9	CASSSSDRANEKLFF	TGTGCCAGCAGCTCATCGGACAGGGCTAATGAAAAACTGTTTTTT
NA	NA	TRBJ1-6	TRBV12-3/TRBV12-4	CASSLVSANSPLHF	TGTGCCAGCAGTTTAGTATCAGCCAATTCACCCCTCCACTTT
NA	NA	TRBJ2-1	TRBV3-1	CASSHRQRNDNEQFF	TGTGCCAGCAGTCACAGGCAGAGAAATGACAATGAGCAGTTCTTC
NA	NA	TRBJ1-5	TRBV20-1	CSARTVPDQPQHF	TGCAGTGCTAGGACAGTTCCCGATCAGCCCCAGCATTTT
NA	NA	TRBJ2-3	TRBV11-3	CASSLEGRQADTQYF	TGTGCCAGCAGCTTAGAAGGCCGGCAAGCAGATACGCAGTATTTT
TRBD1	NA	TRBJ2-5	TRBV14	CASSFSRGTGETQYF	TGTGCCAGCAGCTTCTCCAGGGGGACGGGAGAGACCCAGTACTTC
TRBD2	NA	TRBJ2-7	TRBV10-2	CASSESSGVYNEQYF	TGCGCCAGCAGTGAGAGTAGCGGGGTTTACAATGAGCAGTACTTC
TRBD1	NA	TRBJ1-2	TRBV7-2	CASSLALGAGGANYGYTF	TGTGCCAGCAGCTTAGCCCTTGGAGCAGGGGGAGCTAACTATGGCTACACCTTC
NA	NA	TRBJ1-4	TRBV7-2	CASSLGRAPNEKLFF	TGTGCCAGCAGCTTAGGTCGGGCCCCTAATGAAAAACTGTTTTTT
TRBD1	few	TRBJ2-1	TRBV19	CASSILGQGSYNEQFF	TGTGCCAGTAGTATCCTGGGACAGGGGTCTTACAATGAGCAGTTCTTC
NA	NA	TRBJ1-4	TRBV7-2	CASSLFGNGDEKLFF	TGTGCCAGCAGCTTATTTGGCAACGGGGATGAAAAACTGTTTTTT
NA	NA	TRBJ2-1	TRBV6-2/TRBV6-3	CASSYARINEQFF	TGTGCCAGCAGTTATGCCAGAATCAATGAGCAGTTCTTC
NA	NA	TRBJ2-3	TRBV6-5	CASRPITGHRGTQYF	TGTGCCAGCAGACCAATAACAGGGCATCGTGGTACGCAGTATTTT
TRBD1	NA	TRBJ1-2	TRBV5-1	CASSLQGPLYGYTF	TGCGCCAGCAGCTTACAGGGGCCTCTATACGGCTACACCTTC
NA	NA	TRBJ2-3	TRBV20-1	CSAPPGSSTDTQYF	TGCAGTGCCCCGCCCGGGTCTAGCACAGATACGCAGTATTTT
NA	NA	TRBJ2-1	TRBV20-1	CSANGQFLGEQFF	TGCAGTGCCAACGGACAGTTCTTGGGTGAGCAGTTCTTC
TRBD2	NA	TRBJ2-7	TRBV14	CASSQFPGLAESAYEQYF	TGTGCCAGCAGCCAGTTTCCGGGACTAGCCGAATCCGCCTACGAGCAGTACTTC
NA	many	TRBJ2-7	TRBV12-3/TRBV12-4	CASSFPDGYEQYF	TGTGCCAGCAGTTTCCCGGACGGGTACGAGCAGTACTTC
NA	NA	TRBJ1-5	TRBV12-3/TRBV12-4	CASSAPGAMGQPQHF	TGTGCCAGCAGTGCCCCGGGGGCTATGGGTCAGCCCCAGCATTTT
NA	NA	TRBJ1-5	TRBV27	CASSPDLGGRGVGNQPQHF	TGTGCCAGCAGTCCGGACCTTGGGGGGCGGGGGGTAGGCAATCAGCCCCAGCATTTT
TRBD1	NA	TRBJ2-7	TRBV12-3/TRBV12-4	CASRLRGQSSYEQYF	TGTGCCAGCAGACTAAGGGGACAGAGCTCCTACGAGCAGTACTTC
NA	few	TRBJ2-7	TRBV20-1	CSAPSGRGPYEQYF	TGCAGTGCTCCCTCCGGCCGGGGCCCCTACGAGCAGTACTTC
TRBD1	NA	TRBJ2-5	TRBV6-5	CASTSLSGTGPRETQYF	TGTGCCAGCACTTCTCTGTCCGGGACAGGGCCGAGGGAGACCCAGTACTTC
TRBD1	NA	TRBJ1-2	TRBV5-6	CASSLDRGQLNYGYTF	TGTGCCAGCAGCCTCGACAGGGGCCAACTGAACTATGGCTACACCTTC
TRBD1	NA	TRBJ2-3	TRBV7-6	CASSPDSRTGSDTQYF	TGTGCCAGCAGCCCCGACTCTAGGACAGGTTCAGATACGCAGTATTTT
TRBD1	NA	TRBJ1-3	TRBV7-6	CASGLYRDRAGNTIYF	TGTGCCAGCGGACTATACCGGGACAGGGCTGGAAACACCATATATTTT
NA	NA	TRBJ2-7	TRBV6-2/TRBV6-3	CASKGTGTWEQYF	TGTGCCAGCAAAGGTACGGGAACTTGGGAGCAGTACTTC
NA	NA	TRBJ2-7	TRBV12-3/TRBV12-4	CASRDRQPAYEQYF	TGTGCCAGCAGGGACCGTCAGCCGGCCTACGAGCAGTACTTC
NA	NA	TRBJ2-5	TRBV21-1	CASSIHRQGETQYF	TGTGCCAGCAGCATTCACAGACAGGGGGAGACCCAGTACTTC
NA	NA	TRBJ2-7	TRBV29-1	CSVFLSGRKLYEQYF	TGCAGCGTCTTTCTTTCAGGGCGGAAACTCTACGAGCAGTACTTC
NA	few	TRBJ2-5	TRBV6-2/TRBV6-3	CASSYNQIETQYF	TGTGCCAGCAGTTATAATCAGATCGAGACCCAGTACTTC
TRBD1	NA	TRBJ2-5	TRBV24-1	CATSDRGTASQETQYF	TGTGCCACCAGTGACCGAGGGACAGCTTCTCAAGAGACCCAGTACTTC
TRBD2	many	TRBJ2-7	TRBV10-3	CAISEPSGGRESSYEQYF	TGTGCCATCAGTGAACCTAGCGGGGGACGGGAGAGCTCCTACGAGCAGTACTTC
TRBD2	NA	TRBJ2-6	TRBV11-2	CASSGGDLRHSGANVLTF	TGTGCCAGCAGCGGGGGGGATTTGAGGCACTCTGGGGCCAACGTCCTGACTTTC
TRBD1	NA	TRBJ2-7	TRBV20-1	CSAMGQDPSYEQYF	TGCAGTGCTATGGGACAGGACCCTTCCTACGAGCAGTACTTC
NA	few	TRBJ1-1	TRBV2	CASTLGGEAFF	TGTGCCAGCACTCTGGGCGGAGAAGCTTTCTTT
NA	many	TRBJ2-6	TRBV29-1	CSVGGANVLTF	TGCAGCGTTGGGGGGGCCAACGTCCTGACTTTC
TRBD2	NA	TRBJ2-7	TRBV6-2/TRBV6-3	CASSWGGGAYEQYF	TGTGCCAGCAGTTGGGGCGGGGGGGCATACGAGCAGTACTTC
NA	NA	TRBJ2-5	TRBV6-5	CASSYKVEGTQYF	TGTGCCAGCAGTTACAAGGTTGAGGGGACCCAGTACTTC
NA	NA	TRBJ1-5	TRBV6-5	CASSYRRGPGQPQHF	TGTGCCAGCAGTTACAGGCGGGGCCCGGGGCAGCCCCAGCATTTT
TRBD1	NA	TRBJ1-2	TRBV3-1	CASSQPRRTGVEKLYGYTF	TGTGCCAGCAGCCAACCCCGCAGGACAGGGGTGGAGAAACTATATGGCTACACCTTC
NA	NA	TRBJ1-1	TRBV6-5	CASSYSMGVNTEAFF	TGTGCCAGCAGTTACTCGATGGGGGTTAACACTGAAGCTTTCTTT
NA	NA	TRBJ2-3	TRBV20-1	CSASTASTDTQYF	TGCAGTGCTAGTACGGCTAGCACAGATACGCAGTATTTT
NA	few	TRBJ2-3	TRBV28	CASTTSRGDTQYF	TGTGCCAGCACGACTAGTCGGGGAGATACGCAGTATTTT
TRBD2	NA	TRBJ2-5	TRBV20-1	CSALSGGINEQYF	TGCAGTGCTCTGAGCGGGGGGATAAATGAGCAGTACTTC
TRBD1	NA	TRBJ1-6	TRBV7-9	CASSLGQGNSPLRF	TGTGCCAGCAGCCTGGGACAGGGTAATTCACCCCTCCGCTTT